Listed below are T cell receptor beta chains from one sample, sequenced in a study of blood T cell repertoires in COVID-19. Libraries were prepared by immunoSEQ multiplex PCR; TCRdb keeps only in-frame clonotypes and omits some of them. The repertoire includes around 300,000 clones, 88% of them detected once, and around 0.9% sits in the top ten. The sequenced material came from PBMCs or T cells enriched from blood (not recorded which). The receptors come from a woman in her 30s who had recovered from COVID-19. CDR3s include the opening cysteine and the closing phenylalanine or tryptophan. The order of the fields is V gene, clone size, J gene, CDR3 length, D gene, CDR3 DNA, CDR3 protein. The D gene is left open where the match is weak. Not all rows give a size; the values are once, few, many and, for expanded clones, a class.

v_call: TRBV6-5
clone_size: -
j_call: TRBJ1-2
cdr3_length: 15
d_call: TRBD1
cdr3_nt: TGTGCCAGCAAATTAGGGGGCCTTGGTAACTATGGCTACACCTTC
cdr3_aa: CASKLGGLGNYGYTF

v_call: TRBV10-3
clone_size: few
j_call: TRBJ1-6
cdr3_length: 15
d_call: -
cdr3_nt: TGTGCCATCAGTGAGCCCAGGGAGGTCGGATCACCCCTCCACTTT
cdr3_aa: CAISEPREVGSPLHF

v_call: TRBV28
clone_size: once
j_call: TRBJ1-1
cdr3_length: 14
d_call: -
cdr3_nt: TGTGCCAGCAGTTTGCCTACGGGGAACACTGAAGCTTTCTTT
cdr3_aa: CASSLPTGNTEAFF

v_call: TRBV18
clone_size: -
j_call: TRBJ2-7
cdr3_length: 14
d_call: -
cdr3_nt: TGTGCCAGCTCATCCCGGACACTTTCAGATGAGCAGTACTTC
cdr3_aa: CASSSRTLSDEQYF

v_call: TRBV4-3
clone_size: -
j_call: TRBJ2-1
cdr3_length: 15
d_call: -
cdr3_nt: TGCGCCAGCAGCCAAGACGGGAGCTCCTACAATGAGCAGTTCTTC
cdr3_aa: CASSQDGSSYNEQFF

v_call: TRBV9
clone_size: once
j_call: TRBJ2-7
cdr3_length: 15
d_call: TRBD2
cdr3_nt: TGTGCCAGCAGCGTAGGGGCTAGCGGAGGCTACGAGCAGTACTTC
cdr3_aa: CASSVGASGGYEQYF

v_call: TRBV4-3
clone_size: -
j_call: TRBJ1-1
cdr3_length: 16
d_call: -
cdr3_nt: TGCGCCAGCAGCCAAAATCGGATAGACAGGCCTGTTGAAGCTTTCTTT
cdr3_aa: CASSQNRIDRPVEAFF

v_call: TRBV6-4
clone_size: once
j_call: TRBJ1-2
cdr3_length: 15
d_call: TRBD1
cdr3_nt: TGTGCCAGCAGCCCGGGACAGGGGATGAACTATGGCTACACCTTC
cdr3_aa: CASSPGQGMNYGYTF

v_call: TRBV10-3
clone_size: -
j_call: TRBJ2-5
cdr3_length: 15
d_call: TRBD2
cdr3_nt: TGTGCCATCAGCGGACTAGCGGGAGTCGGAGAGACCCAGTACTTC
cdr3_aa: CAISGLAGVGETQYF

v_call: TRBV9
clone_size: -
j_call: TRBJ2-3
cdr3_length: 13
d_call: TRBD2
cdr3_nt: TGTGCCAGCAGCGCCCGGACTAGCGGGGGGCAGTATTTT
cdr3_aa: CASSARTSGGQYF

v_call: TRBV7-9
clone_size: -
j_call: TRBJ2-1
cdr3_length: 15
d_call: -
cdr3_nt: TGTGCCAGCAGCCCGACACCCCAAGGTTTCAATGAGCAGTTCTTC
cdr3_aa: CASSPTPQGFNEQFF

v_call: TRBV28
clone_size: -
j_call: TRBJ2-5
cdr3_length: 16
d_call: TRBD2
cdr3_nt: TGTGCCAGCAGCTCTGTCTCGGGGGGTAGGGAGGAGACCCAGTACTTC
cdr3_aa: CASSSVSGGREETQYF

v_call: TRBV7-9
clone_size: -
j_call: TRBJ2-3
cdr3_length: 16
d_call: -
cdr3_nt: TGTGCCAGCAGCGAGCCACCGAGGACTGGCACAGATACGCAGTATTTT
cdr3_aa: CASSEPPRTGTDTQYF

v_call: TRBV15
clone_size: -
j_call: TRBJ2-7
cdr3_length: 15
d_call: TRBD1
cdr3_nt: TGTGCCACCAGCAGAGCCCACAGGGGCACCTACGAGCAGTACTTC
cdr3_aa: CATSRAHRGTYEQYF

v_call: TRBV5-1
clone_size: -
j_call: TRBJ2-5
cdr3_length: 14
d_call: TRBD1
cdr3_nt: TGCGCCAGCCGGATCCGGGACAGGGCGGAGACCCAGTACTTC
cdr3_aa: CASRIRDRAETQYF

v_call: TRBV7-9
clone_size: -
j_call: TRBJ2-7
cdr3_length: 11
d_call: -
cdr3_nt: TGTGCCAGCAGCCATACTTACGAGCAGTACTTC
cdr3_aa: CASSHTYEQYF

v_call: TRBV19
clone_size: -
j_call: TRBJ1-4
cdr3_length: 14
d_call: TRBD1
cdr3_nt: TGTGCCAGTAGTATTTGGGACAGGGACGAAAAACTGTTTTTT
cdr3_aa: CASSIWDRDEKLFF

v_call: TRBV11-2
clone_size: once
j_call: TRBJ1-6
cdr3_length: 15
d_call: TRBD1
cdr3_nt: TGTGCCAGCAGGGGGATAGACAGGGAGAATTCACCCCTCCACTTT
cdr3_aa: CASRGIDRENSPLHF

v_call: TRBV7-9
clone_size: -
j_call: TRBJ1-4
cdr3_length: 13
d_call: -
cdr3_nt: TGTGCCAGCAGCCCCACCCCCGGGGAAAAACTGTTTTTT
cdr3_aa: CASSPTPGEKLFF

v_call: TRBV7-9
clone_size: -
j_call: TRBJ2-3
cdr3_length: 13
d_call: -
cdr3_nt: TGTGCCAGCAGCTTTGAGTACACAGATACGCAGTATTTT
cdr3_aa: CASSFEYTDTQYF

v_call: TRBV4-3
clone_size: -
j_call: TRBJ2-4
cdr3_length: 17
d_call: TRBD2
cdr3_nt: TGCGCCAGCAGCCAAGTAGGGACTAGCGGGGCCAAAAACATTCAGTACTTC
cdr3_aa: CASSQVGTSGAKNIQYF

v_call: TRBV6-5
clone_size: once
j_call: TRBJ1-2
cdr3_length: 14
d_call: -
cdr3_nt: TGTGCCAGCCACTCCGAAACGGGAAACTATGGCTACACCTTC
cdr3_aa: CASHSETGNYGYTF